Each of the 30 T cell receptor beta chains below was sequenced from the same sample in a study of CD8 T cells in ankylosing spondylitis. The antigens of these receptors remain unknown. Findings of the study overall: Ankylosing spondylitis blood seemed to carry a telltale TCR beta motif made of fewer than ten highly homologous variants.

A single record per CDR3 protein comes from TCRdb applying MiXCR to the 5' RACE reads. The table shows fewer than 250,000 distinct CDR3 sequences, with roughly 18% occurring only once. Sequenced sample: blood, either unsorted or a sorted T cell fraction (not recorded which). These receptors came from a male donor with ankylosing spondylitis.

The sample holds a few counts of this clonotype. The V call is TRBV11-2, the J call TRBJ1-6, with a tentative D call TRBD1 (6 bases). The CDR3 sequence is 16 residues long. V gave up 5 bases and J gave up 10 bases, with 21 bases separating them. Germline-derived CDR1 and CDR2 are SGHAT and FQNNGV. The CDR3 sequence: CASSLGSGVEGSPLHF. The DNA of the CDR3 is TGTGCCAGCAGCCTCGGCTCAGGGGTTGAGGGATCACCCCTCCACTTT.

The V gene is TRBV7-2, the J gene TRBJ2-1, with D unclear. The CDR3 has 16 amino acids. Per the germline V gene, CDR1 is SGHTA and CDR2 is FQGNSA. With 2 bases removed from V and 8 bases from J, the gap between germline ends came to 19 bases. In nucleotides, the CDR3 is TGTGCCAGCAGCTTAATTTCAGACCCCCCGGGCGATGAGCAGTTCTTC. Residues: CASSLISDPPGDEQFF.

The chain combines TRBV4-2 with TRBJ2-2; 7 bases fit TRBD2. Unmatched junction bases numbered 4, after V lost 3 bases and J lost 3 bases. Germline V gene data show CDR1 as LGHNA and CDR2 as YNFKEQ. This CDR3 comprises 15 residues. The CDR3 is CASSQAGVDTGELFF. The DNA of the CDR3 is TGTGCCAGCAGCCAGGCGGGAGTCGACACCGGGGAGCTGTTTTTT.

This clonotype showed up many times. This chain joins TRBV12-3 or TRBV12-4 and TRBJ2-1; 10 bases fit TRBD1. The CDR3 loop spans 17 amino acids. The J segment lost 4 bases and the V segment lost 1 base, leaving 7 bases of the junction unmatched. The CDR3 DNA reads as TGTGCCAGCAGTTTAGGACGGACAGGGGGATTTTACAATGAGCAGTTCTTC. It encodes CASSLGRTGGFYNEQFF.

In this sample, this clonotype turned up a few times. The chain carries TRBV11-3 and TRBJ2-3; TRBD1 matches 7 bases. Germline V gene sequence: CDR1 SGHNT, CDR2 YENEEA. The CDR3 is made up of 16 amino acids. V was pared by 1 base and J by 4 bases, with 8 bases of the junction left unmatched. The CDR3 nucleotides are TGTGCCAGCAGCTTAGTGAAGGGGGCGAGCGCAGATACGCAGTATTTT. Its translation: CASSLVKGASADTQYF. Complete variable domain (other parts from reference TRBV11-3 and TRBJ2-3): EAGVVQSPRYKIIEKKQPVAFWCNPISGHNTLYWYLQNLGQGPELLIRYENEEAVDDSQLPKDRFSAERLKGVDSTLKIQPAELGDSAVYLCASSLVKGASADTQYFGPGTRLTVL.

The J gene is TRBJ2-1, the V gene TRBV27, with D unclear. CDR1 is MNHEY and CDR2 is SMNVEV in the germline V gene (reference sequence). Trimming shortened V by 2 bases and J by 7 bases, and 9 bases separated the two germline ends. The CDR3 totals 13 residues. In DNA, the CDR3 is TGTGCCAGCAGTTTAGGTTCCCCGAATGAGCAGTTCTTC. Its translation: CASSLGSPNEQFF.

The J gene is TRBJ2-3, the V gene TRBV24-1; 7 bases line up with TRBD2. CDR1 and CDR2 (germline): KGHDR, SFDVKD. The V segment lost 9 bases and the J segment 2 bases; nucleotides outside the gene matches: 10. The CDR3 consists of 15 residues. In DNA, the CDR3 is TGTGCCACCCGAGGCGGGAGCGGGTACACAGATACGCAGTATTTT. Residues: CATRGGSGYTDTQYF.

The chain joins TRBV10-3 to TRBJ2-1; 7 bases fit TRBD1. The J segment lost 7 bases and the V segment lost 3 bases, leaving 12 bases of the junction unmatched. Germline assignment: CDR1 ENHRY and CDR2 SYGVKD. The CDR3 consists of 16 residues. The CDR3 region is CAISDSGTDLGNEQFF. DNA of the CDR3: TGTGCCATCAGTGACTCTGGGACAGACTTGGGGAATGAGCAGTTCTTC.

The CDR3 spells CASSELAPYNEQFF. Here the CDR3 DNA reads TGTGCCAGCAGTGAGCTGGCACCTTACAATGAGCAGTTCTTC. The rearrangement links TRBV6-1 to TRBJ2-1; D gene unclear. Germline values: CDR1 MNHNS, CDR2 SASEGT. The CDR3 is made up of 14 amino acids. Trimming removed 3 bases from V and 4 bases from J, with 10 bases in between.

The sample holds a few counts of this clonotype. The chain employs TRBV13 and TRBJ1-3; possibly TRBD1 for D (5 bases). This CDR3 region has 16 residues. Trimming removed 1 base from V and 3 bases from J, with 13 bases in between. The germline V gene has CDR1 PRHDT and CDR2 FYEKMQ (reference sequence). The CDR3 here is CASSLVIGGDGNTIYF. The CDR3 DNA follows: TGTGCCAGCAGCTTAGTAATCGGGGGTGATGGAAACACCATATATTTT.

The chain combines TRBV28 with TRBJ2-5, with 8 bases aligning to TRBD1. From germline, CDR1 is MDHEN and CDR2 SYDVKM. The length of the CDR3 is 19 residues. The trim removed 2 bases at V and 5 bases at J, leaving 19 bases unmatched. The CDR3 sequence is CASSLGGLTGELSGETQYF. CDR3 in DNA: TGTGCCAGCAGTTTAGGGGGGTTGACAGGGGAGCTGTCAGGGGAGACCCAGTACTTC. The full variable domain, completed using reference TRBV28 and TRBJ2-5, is DVKVTQSSRYLVKRTGEKVFLECVQDMDHENMFWYRQDPGLGLRLIYFSYDVKMKEKGDIPEGYSVSREKKERFSLILESASTNQTSMYLCASSLGGLTGELSGETQYFGPGTRLLVL.

The chain's CDR3 is CASSQDGLADTQYF. The CDR3 DNA reads TGTGCCAGCAGCCAAGACGGACTAGCGGATACGCAGTATTTT. The V gene is TRBV7-8, the J gene TRBJ2-3; 9 nucleotides match TRBD2. Germline CDR1 is SGHVS and CDR2 is FQNEAQ. The CDR3 totals 14 residues. V shed 5 bases and J 6 bases; nucleotides not matched to a gene: 6.

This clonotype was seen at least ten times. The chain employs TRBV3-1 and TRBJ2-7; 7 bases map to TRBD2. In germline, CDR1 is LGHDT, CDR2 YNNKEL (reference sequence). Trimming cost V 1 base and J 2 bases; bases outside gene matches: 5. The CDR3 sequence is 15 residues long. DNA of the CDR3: TGTGCCAGCAGCCAAGGGCTAGCGGAAACCTACGAGCAGTACTTC. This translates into CASSQGLAETYEQYF.

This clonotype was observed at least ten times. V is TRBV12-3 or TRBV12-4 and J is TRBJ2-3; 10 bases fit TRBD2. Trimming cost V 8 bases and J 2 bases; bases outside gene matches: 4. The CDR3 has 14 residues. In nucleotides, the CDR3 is TGTGCCAGCTGTACTAGCGGGAACACAGATACGCAGTATTTT. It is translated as CASCTSGNTDTQYF.

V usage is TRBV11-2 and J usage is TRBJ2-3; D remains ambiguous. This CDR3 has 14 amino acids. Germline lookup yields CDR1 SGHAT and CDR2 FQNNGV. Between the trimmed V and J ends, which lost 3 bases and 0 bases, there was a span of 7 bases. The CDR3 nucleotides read TGTGCCAGCAGCTTGACGGAGAGCACAGATACGCAGTATTTT. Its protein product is CASSLTESTDTQYF.

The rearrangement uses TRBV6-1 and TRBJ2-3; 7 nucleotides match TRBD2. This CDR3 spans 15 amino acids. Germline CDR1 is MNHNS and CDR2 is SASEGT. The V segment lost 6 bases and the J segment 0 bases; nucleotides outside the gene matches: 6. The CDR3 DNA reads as TGTGCCAGCAGCCAGGGACTACCTAGCACAGATACGCAGTATTTT. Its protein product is CASSQGLPSTDTQYF.

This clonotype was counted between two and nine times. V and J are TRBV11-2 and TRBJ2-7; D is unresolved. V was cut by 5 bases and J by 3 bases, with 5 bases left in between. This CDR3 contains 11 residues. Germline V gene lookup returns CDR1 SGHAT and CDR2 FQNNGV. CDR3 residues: CASSHDYEQYF. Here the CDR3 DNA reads TGTGCCAGCAGCCATGACTACGAGCAGTACTTC.

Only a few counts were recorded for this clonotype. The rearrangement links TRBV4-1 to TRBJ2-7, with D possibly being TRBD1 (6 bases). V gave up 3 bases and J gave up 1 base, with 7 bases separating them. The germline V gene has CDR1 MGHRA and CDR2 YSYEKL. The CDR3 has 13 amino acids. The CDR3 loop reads CASSHDRSYEQYF. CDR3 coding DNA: TGCGCCAGCAGCCATGACAGGTCCTACGAGCAGTACTTC.

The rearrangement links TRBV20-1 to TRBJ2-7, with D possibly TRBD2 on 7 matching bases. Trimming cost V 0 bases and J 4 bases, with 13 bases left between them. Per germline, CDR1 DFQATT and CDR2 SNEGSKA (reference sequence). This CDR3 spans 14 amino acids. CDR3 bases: TGCAGTGCTAGAGATTGGGGGGGCCCTTACGAGCAGTACTTC. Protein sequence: CSARDWGGPYEQYF.

DNA for the CDR3: TGTGCCAGCAGTGACTGGGACAGGGCTAACTATGGCTACACCTTC. Protein sequence: CASSDWDRANYGYTF. V and J are TRBV2 and TRBJ1-2; TRBD1 matches at 9 bases. Trimming cost V 3 bases and J 0 bases; bases outside gene matches: 2. Germline V gives CDR1 SNHLY, CDR2 FYNNEI. This CDR3 comprises 15 residues. Full variable domain (outside the CDR3, taken from reference TRBV2 and TRBJ1-2): EPEVTQTPSHQVTQMGQEVILRCVPISNHLYFYWYRQILGQKVEFLVSFYNNEISEKSEIFDDQFSVERPDGSNFTLKIRSTKLEDSAMYFCASSDWDRANYGYTFGSGTRLTVV.

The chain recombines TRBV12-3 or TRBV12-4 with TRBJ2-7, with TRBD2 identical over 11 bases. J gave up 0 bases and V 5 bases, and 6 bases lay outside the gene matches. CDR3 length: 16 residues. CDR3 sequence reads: CASSGWGLAASYEQYF. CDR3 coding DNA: TGTGCCAGCAGTGGATGGGGACTAGCGGCCTCCTACGAGCAGTACTTC.

The CDR3, as DNA: TGCGCCAGCAGCCAAGATTGGCTAGAGGGCAATGAGCAGTTCTTC. Its protein product is CASSQDWLEGNEQFF. The J gene is TRBJ2-1, the V gene TRBV4-1, with D possibly matching TRBD2 (5 bases). The V end was cut by 0 bases, the J end by 6 bases, with 12 bases between. The CDR3 covers 15 residues. CDR1 is MGHRA, CDR2 YSYEKL, per germline.

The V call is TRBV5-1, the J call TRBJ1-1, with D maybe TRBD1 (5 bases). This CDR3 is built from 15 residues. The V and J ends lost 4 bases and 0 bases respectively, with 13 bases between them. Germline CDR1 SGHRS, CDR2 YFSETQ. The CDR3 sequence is CASSPRDGLNTEAFF. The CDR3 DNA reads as TGCGCCAGCAGCCCCCGGGACGGCCTGAACACTGAAGCTTTCTTT.

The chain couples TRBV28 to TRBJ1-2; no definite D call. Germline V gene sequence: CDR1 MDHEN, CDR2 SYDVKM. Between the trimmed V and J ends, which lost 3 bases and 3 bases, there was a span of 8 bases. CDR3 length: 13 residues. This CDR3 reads CASSFSAHYGYTF. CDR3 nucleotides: TGTGCCAGCAGTTTCTCAGCTCACTATGGCTACACCTTC.

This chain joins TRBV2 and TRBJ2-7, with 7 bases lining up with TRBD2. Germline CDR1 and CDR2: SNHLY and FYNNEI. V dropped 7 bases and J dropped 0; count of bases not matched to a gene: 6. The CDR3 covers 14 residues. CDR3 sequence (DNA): TGTGCCAGCACCGGACTAGACAGCTCCTACGAGCAGTACTTC. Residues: CASTGLDSSYEQYF.

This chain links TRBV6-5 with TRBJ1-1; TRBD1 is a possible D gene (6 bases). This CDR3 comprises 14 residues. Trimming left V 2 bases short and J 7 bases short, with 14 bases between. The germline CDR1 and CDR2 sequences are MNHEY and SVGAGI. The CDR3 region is CASSYATGRDEAFF. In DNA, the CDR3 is TGTGCCAGCAGTTACGCCACAGGGAGGGATGAAGCTTTCTTT.

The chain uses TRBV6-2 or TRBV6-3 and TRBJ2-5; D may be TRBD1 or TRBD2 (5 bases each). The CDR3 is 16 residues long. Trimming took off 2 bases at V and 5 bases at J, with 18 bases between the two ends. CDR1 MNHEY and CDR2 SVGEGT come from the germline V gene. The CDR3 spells CASSYGTAVFSETQYF. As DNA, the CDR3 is TGTGCCAGCAGTTACGGGACGGCAGTTTTTTCGGAGACCCAGTACTTC.

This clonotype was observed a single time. In nucleotides, the CDR3 is TGTGCCAGCACCCCCGCTAAGGACCGCTGGTACTTC. It specifies CASTPAKDRWYF. The J gene is TRBJ2-5, the V gene TRBV6-6, with unresolved D. This CDR3 is 12 amino acids long. Germline-derived CDR1 and CDR2 are MNHNY and SVGAGI (reference sequence). The V gene lost 7 bases and the J gene lost 13 bases, with 19 bases spanning the gap.

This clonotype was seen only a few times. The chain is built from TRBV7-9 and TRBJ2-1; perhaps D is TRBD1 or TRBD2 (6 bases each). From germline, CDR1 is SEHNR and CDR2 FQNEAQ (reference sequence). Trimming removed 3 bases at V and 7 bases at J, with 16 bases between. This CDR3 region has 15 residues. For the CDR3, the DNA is TGTGCCAGCAGCTTTTCAGGAGGGGGTGGGAATGAGCAGTTCTTC. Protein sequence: CASSFSGGGGNEQFF. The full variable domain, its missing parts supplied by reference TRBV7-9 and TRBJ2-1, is DTGVSQNPRHKITKRGQNVTFRCDPISEHNRLYWYRQTLGQGPEFLTYFQNEAQLEKSRLLSDRFSAERPKGSFSTLEIQRTEQGDSAMYLCASSFSGGGGNEQFFGPGTRLTVL.

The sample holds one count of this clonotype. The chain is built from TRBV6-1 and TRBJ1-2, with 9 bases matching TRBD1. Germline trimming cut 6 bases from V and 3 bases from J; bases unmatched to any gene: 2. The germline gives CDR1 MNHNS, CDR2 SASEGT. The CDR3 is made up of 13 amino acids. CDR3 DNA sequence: TGTGCCAGCAGGGGACAGGGCGACTATGGCTACACCTTC. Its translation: CASRGQGDYGYTF.